This T cell receptor beta chain was sequenced for a study of cytomegalovirus exposure and HLA in healthy donors. For the study at large: The same platform was used for the 90 to 150 validation repertoires as for the 666 first-cohort repertoires, as reported in a later analysis. Study observations and caveats: The study listed roughly 150 cytomegalovirus-associated TCR beta chains.

A note on this clone: Antigen: not known.

There are 14 residues in the CDR3. With 7 bases removed from V and 2 bases from J, the gap between germline ends came to 15 bases. The germline V gene has CDR1 SGDLS and CDR2 YYNGEE. Here immunoSEQ multiplex PCR was the method, and the copy in TCRdb shows in-frame clones only, minus some. The table lists some 110,000 clones, about 88% of them singletons, with 3% to 4% in the top ten. The material sequenced was PBMCs. The chain combines TRBV9 with TRBJ1-1, with D hard to call. The source is a woman aged 18-29 years in good health and CMV-seropositive. CDR3 amino acids: CASSQEPKNTEAFF. CDR3 DNA sequence: TGTGCCAGCTCTCAGGAACCAAAAAACACTGAAGCTTTCTTT.